This is a list of T cell receptor beta chains from one sample in a study of T cell changes during pregnancy in multiple sclerosis. Generated by immunoSEQ multiplex PCR, the TCRdb table keeps only in-frame clones and is missing some. The data contain roughly 71,000 clones, 80% to 95% of them singletons. The sample in question was peripheral blood, obtained in the first trimester of pregnancy. The receptors were sampled from a female donor in good health, enrolled as a control in a pregnancy study. The CDR3 runs from the conserved cysteine through the conserved F or W. A D gene is named only where the DNA matches it firmly. Rows give clone size only sometimes, using once, few, many, or a class for an expanded clone.

TRBV27,few,TRBJ1-5,NA,11,CASGFNQPQHF,TGTGCCAGCGGCTTCAATCAGCCCCAGCATTTT
TRBV7-2,NA,TRBJ2-1,TRBD2,16,CASSRDTSGLANEQFF,TGTGCCAGCAGCCGCGATACTAGCGGGCTCGCCAATGAGCAGTTCTTC
TRBV28,few,TRBJ2-1,TRBD1,14,CASSRRGRHNEQFF,TGTGCCAGCAGCCGAAGGGGGCGGCACAATGAGCAGTTCTTC
TRBV18,NA,TRBJ1-5,TRBD1,15,CASSSGQVSGQPQHF,TGTGCCAGCTCATCGGGACAGGTTAGCGGTCAGCCCCAGCATTTT
TRBV7-9,NA,TRBJ2-3,NA,13,CASSLRGPDTQYF,TGTGCCAGCAGCTTACGGGGTCCAGATACGCAGTATTTT
TRBV7-2,NA,TRBJ2-1,NA,15,CASSLDRFSYNEQFF,TGTGCCAGCAGCCTCGACAGGTTCTCCTACAATGAGCAGTTCTTC
TRBV5-1,NA,TRBJ2-7,TRBD1,17,CASSLQGPGTGGHEQYF,TGCGCCAGCAGCTTGCAAGGTCCCGGGACAGGGGGCCACGAGCAGTACTTC
TRBV12-5,NA,TRBJ2-2,NA,16,CASGFHLGPTTGELFF,TGTGCTAGTGGTTTTCATCTGGGGCCCACCACCGGGGAGCTGTTTTTT
TRBV6-5,NA,TRBJ1-2,NA,12,CASSMEGYGYTF,TGTGCCAGCAGCATGGAGGGATATGGCTACACCTTC
TRBV28,NA,TRBJ1-1,NA,13,CASSMPGRAEAFF,TGTGCCAGCAGCATGCCGGGTCGGGCTGAAGCTTTCTTT
TRBV25-1,NA,TRBJ2-3,TRBD1,17,CASSEPGQGASTDTQYF,TGTGCCAGCAGTGAACCCGGACAGGGGGCTAGCACAGATACGCAGTATTTT
TRBV5-5,NA,TRBJ2-5,TRBD1,15,CASSLGQGPQETQYF,TGTGCCAGCAGCCTCGGACAGGGACCACAAGAGACCCAGTACTTC
TRBV29-1,NA,TRBJ2-3,TRBD2,17,CSVELGHGTRLADTQYF,TGCAGCGTTGAACTTGGTCATGGGACTAGGCTAGCAGATACGCAGTATTTT
TRBV5-4,NA,TRBJ2-5,TRBD2,16,CASSVRSGRAGETQYF,TGTGCCAGCAGCGTCCGTAGCGGGAGGGCGGGAGAGACCCAGTACTTC
TRBV10-3,few,TRBJ1-2,TRBD1,13,CAISGGQTYGYTF,TGTGCCATCAGTGGGGGACAGACCTATGGCTACACCTTC
TRBV4-1,once,TRBJ1-4,TRBD1,18,CASSQLGTAYTTNEKLFF,TGCGCCAGCAGCCAATTGGGGACAGCCTACACAACTAATGAAAAACTGTTTTTT
TRBV28,NA,TRBJ2-7,NA,14,CASSFSGRGYEQYF,TGTGCCAGCAGTTTTTCGGGCAGGGGCTACGAGCAGTACTTC
TRBV2,NA,TRBJ2-1,NA,14,CASSGSGSYNEQFF,TGTGCCAGCTCGGGATCTGGCTCCTACAATGAGCAGTTCTTC
TRBV6-6,NA,TRBJ2-7,NA,15,CASSYSGRGLYEQYF,TGTGCCAGCAGTTACTCGGGGAGAGGGTTGTACGAGCAGTACTTC
TRBV12-5,NA,TRBJ2-1,TRBD2,18,CASGLVLAGGSEYNEQFF,TGTGCTAGTGGTTTGGTACTAGCGGGAGGATCGGAGTACAATGAGCAGTTCTTC
TRBV4-1,once,TRBJ2-5,NA,15,CASSQDEGGQETQYF,TGCGCCAGCAGCCAAGATGAAGGAGGCCAAGAGACCCAGTACTTC
TRBV5-5,NA,TRBJ2-7,TRBD2,17,CASSLERTSGSWYEQYF,TGTGCCAGCAGCTTGGAGCGGACTAGCGGGAGTTGGTACGAGCAGTACTTC
TRBV10-2,once,TRBJ2-7,NA,14,CASSDGSYLGEQYF,TGCGCCAGCAGTGATGGCAGCTACCTAGGCGAGCAGTACTTC
TRBV19,NA,TRBJ2-7,TRBD1,14,CASSFGQGIYEQYF,TGTGCCAGTAGTTTCGGACAGGGGATATACGAGCAGTACTTC
TRBV28,NA,TRBJ2-7,NA,13,CASTQGGRGEQYF,TGTGCCAGCACCCAGGGGGGTAGGGGGGAGCAGTACTTC
TRBV28,once,TRBJ2-2,TRBD2,16,CASSFIWTSGTGELFF,TGTGCCAGCAGTTTCATCTGGACTAGCGGGACCGGGGAGCTGTTTTTT
TRBV2,once,TRBJ2-7,NA,12,CAGRDTSYEQYF,TGTGCCGGCCGGGACACGTCCTACGAGCAGTACTTC
TRBV7-2,NA,TRBJ2-7,TRBD2,15,CASSPGTSSAYEQYF,TGTGCCAGCAGCCCAGGGACTAGCAGTGCCTACGAGCAGTACTTC
TRBV19,NA,TRBJ1-1,NA,16,CASSIPGGRMNTEAFF,TGTGCCAGTAGTATACCGGGGGGTAGGATGAACACTGAAGCTTTCTTT
TRBV27,NA,TRBJ2-2,TRBD2,16,CASSPSGSVNTGELFF,TGTGCCAGCAGTCCCAGCGGGAGTGTGAACACCGGGGAGCTGTTTTTT
TRBV6-1,NA,TRBJ2-7,NA,13,CASSRVGNHEQYF,TGTGCCAGCAGTCGGGTCGGGAATCACGAGCAGTACTTC
TRBV29-1,NA,TRBJ2-1,TRBD2,13,CSVGGRDYNEQFF,TGCAGCGTGGGCGGGAGGGATTACAATGAGCAGTTCTTC
TRBV6-1,NA,TRBJ2-3,NA,15,CASSEGGSATDTQYF,TGTGCCAGCAGTGAAGGGGGTAGCGCGACAGATACGCAGTATTTT
TRBV9,NA,TRBJ2-2,NA,14,CASNARANTGELFF,TGTGCCAGCAACGCGAGGGCGAACACCGGGGAGCTGTTTTTT
TRBV7-8,NA,TRBJ1-1,NA,15,CASSLGAGSNTEAFF,TGTGCCAGCAGCTTAGGTGCAGGCTCCAACACTGAAGCTTTCTTT
TRBV28,NA,TRBJ1-2,TRBD1,14,CASTRTGLNYGYTF,TGTGCCAGCACCCGGACAGGGCTCAACTATGGCTACACCTTC
TRBV5-1,NA,TRBJ2-5,TRBD2,18,CASSFATSGRANVETQYF,TGCGCCAGCAGCTTTGCGACTAGCGGGAGGGCCAACGTGGAGACCCAGTACTTC
TRBV5-1,NA,TRBJ1-1,TRBD1,14,CASSFRGMDTEAFF,TGCGCCAGCAGCTTCAGGGGGATGGACACTGAAGCTTTCTTT
TRBV7-2,NA,TRBJ2-7,NA,14,CASSSAGITYEQYF,TGTGCCAGCAGCTCAGCCGGGATCACCTACGAGCAGTACTTC
TRBV6-5,NA,TRBJ2-7,NA,13,CASMKAGNYEQYF,TGTGCCAGCATGAAGGCGGGGAACTACGAGCAGTACTTC
TRBV4-2,NA,TRBJ2-7,TRBD2,14,CASSPSGSRYEQYF,TGTGCCAGCAGCCCAAGCGGGAGCAGGTACGAGCAGTACTTC
TRBV27,NA,TRBJ2-1,TRBD2,13,CASKGTGGTMQFF,TGTGCCAGCAAAGGGACCGGGGGGACGATGCAGTTCTTC
TRBV28,once,TRBJ2-7,NA,13,CASSPGEVYEQYF,TGTGCCAGCAGTCCGGGAGAGGTCTACGAGCAGTACTTC
TRBV27,NA,TRBJ2-7,TRBD2,15,CASSTLAGGSYEQYF,TGTGCCAGCAGTACCCTAGCGGGAGGATCCTACGAGCAGTACTTC
TRBV27,NA,TRBJ2-1,TRBD2,16,CASSRLAGGPRNEQFF,TGTGCCAGCAGCCGACTAGCGGGAGGGCCGCGGAATGAGCAGTTCTTC
TRBV27,NA,TRBJ1-4,NA,14,CASSLGGSNEKLFF,TGTGCCAGCAGTCTCGGGGGGTCTAATGAAAAACTGTTTTTT
TRBV30,NA,TRBJ1-2,TRBD1,14,CAWRGDRVPEGYTF,TGTGCCTGGAGGGGGGACAGGGTCCCTGAAGGCTACACCTTC
TRBV4-1,NA,TRBJ2-7,TRBD1,17,CASSQDHWRDRVYEQYF,TGCGCCAGCAGCCAAGATCACTGGAGGGACAGGGTCTACGAGCAGTACTTC
TRBV20-1,NA,TRBJ2-4,NA,11,CSATERDIQYF,TGCAGTGCGACGGAACGGGACATTCAGTACTTC
TRBV10-3,many,TRBJ2-3,TRBD2,14,CAVLTPGGTDTQYF,TGTGCCGTCCTGACGCCGGGGGGAACGGATACGCAGTATTTT
TRBV7-9,once,TRBJ1-3,NA,15,CASSLLQGTGNTIYF,TGTGCCAGCAGCTTACTACAGGGTACTGGAAACACCATATATTTT
TRBV18,NA,TRBJ2-7,NA,12,CASSRLGYEQYF,TGTGCCAGCTCACGACTAGGTTACGAGCAGTACTTC
TRBV5-4,NA,TRBJ2-1,NA,20,CASSLGLGPQEAGSYNEQFF,TGTGCCAGCAGCTTGGGTTTGGGACCCCAAGAGGCGGGATCCTACAATGAGCAGTTCTTC
TRBV6-1,NA,TRBJ2-6,NA,15,CASSSEPSGANVLTF,TGTGCCAGCAGTTCCGAGCCCTCTGGGGCCAACGTCCTGACTTTC
TRBV6-1,NA,TRBJ2-3,TRBD2,17,CASSEALAGGLGDTQYF,TGTGCCAGCAGTGAAGCGCTAGCGGGAGGGCTTGGAGATACGCAGTATTTT